Given below is one T cell receptor (beta chain) in context. Its antigen is unknown. It was with a sample-barcoded 5' primer and a J-beta primer mix that a second PCR of about 6 to 12 cycles was run. TCRdb recomputed calls from the 5' RACE reads with MiXCR, one row per CDR3 protein. The repertoire has about 690,000 distinct CDR3 sequences, around 41% of them found once; the top ten carry 30%. The data stem from a study of blood T cells in healthy people across ages. Study conclusions and caveats: Significant beta diversity loss was already apparent by age roughly 38, declining roughly linearly.

Healthy Russian Caucasian donors spanned ages roughly 6 to 90 years. Investigators took about 9.1 milliliters of peripheral blood from every donor. V shed 1 base and J shed 0 bases, with 9 bases lying between them. The CDR3 runs to 16 residues. Germline V lookup: CDR1 SSHAT, CDR2 FNYEAQ (reference sequence). The sequencing input was blood. The chain joins TRBV7-7 to TRBJ1-4, with D possibly matching TRBD1 (5 bases). This TCR was recovered from a man aged 80 or over in good health. The CDR3: CASSLGQPATNEKLFF. CDR3 DNA: TGTGCCAGCAGCTTAGGACAGCCTGCAACTAATGAAAAACTGTTTTTT.